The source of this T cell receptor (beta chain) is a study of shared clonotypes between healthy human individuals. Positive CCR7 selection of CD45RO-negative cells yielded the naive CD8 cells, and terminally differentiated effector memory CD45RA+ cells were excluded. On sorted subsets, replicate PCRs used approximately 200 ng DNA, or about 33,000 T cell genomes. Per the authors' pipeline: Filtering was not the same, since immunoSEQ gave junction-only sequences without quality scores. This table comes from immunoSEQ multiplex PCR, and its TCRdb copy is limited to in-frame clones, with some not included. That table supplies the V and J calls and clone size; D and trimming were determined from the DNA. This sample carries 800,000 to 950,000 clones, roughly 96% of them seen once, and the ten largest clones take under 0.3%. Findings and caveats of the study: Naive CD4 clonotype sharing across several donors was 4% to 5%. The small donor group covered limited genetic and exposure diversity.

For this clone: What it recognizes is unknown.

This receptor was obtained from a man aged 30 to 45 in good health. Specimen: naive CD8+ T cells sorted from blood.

The CDR3 coding sequence is TGCGCCAGCAGCCCCGTGGTCCTCAATGAGCAGTTCTTC. This translates into CASSPVVLNEQFF. The gene calls are TRBV4-1 and TRBJ2-1; D not certain. Trimming left V 4 bases short and J 6 bases short, with 10 bases between. The length of the CDR3 is 13 residues. Germline V lookup: CDR1 MGHRA, CDR2 YSYEKL.